This paragraph covers one TCR beta chain sequence. This clone has just one count. No cognate antigen has been identified for it. The input lacks base qualities; no much larger clone sits a single base away. Taken from the germline V gene (reference sequence), the CDR1 and CDR2 loops are WNHNN and SYGVQD. There are 14 amino acids in the CDR3, from cysteine to phenylalanine inclusive. CDR3 DNA only is kept here, 42 bases in frame from base 1. Germline trimming amounts to 11 bases on V and 2 bases on J, with 8 as the count of junction bases outside the gene matches. The data stem from a study of blood T cell repertoires in COVID-19 (dated by TCRdb to the early 2020s). Study-level background: Samples from collaborators originated in the United States, Italy and Spain and spanned both the acute and convalescent phases of COVID-19. Deeply sampled blood TCRbeta repertoires from subjects exposed to, actively infected with, or recovered from COVID-19 were included in the dataset. The samples were drawn from the first 160 participants of the ongoing ImmuneRACE study and from some 1,300 subjects provided by 6 global collaborators. The repertoires were released in a freely available public database intended as a resource for research on the immune response to SARS-CoV-2. Nearly every sample came with metadata listing a de-identified subject ID, COVID-19 status, age in years and sex. The material from the prospective study consisted of cDNA or gDNA derived from T cells, B-cell-depleted T cells, or PBMCs. HLA class I and class II types, where available, came from metadata supplied by the sample provider rather than from assay-based typing. Study-level results and caveats: Clinical and demographic metadata were provided uncurated, with the amount varying by source and participant.

TCRbeta CDR3 regions were amplified from genomic DNA using the immunoSEQ Assay, a bias-controlled multiplex PCR. Regarding the original processing steps: The number of nucleated cells in each sample was estimated from the amplification of reference gene primers within the assay. To quantify the absolute abundance of each unique TCRbeta CDR3 rearrangement, sequence reads were collapsed and filtered. For each sample, productive Simpson clonality was calculated as the square root of Simpson's diversity index over productive rearrangements. In TCRdb, the immuneACCESS table is reduced to in-frame sequences with V and J assigned. These tables do not hold every clone; where another copy was compared, an unresolved V gene accounts for under half, and the others remain unexplained. From that table come the V and J calls and clone size; the DNA was used to work out D and trimming. Counted in this sample were around 260,000 clones; roughly 85% of them appeared once. The ten biggest clones cover around 2.9% of the sample.

Whole blood was collected in K2EDTA tubes by collaborating institutions according to the institutions' own protocols. Collaborator samples were shipped for TCRbeta analysis as frozen whole blood, isolated PBMCs, or DNA extracted from either sample type. Specimen: peripheral blood. The sequence came from a woman in her 30s with active or convalescent COVID-19. In this chain, TRBV10-1 is recombined with TRBJ2-1, and TRBD2 matches 8 of the central bases. The DNA reads as follows: TGCGCCTCTTCGGGGGGGGCGACCTACAATGAGCAGTTCTTC. Translated, this is CASSGGATYNEQFF.